This record concerns one TCR beta chain sequence. This CDR3 has 17 residues. V was shortened by 4 bases and J by 0 bases, with 13 bases between the two germline ends. Germline CDR1 SGHTA, CDR2 FQGNSA. These data are taken from a study of blood T cell repertoires in COVID-19. The authors' processing: Nucleated cell number was recorded as an estimate derived from reference gene primer amplification. Libraries were prepared by immunoSEQ multiplex PCR; TCRdb keeps only in-frame clonotypes and omits some of them. V and J calls and clone size are those listed in that table; D and trimming were worked out from the DNA. The sample records roughly 300,000 clones, roughly 87% being singletons.

The source of this sequence is a woman aged 25-40 years who had recovered from COVID-19. The chain couples TRBV7-2 to TRBJ1-6; D not certain. Sequencing was performed on PBMCs or T cells enriched from blood (not recorded which). As DNA, the CDR3 is TGTGCCAGCAGCTCACGACGGGGAAGCTCCTATAATTCACCCCTCCACTTT. Translation gives CASSSRRGSSYNSPLHF.